This passage covers 21 T cell receptor beta chains from one sample sequenced in a study of blood T cell repertoires in COVID-19. Some clones are missing from TCRdb's copy, which holds only in-frame ones; the method was immunoSEQ multiplex PCR. The data hold about 6,200 clones, with roughly 77% observed a single time. The source material was peripheral blood. The receptor source for this set is a man aged 55 to 70 with acute or convalescent COVID-19.

This rearrangement joins TRBV2 to TRBJ2-3, with D possibly being TRBD2 (6 bases). This CDR3 has 14 amino acids. Trimming pared 4 bases from V and 6 bases from J, leaving 14 bases between. Germline V gives CDR1 SNHLY, CDR2 FYNNEI. CDR3 amino acids: CASSVLGGWDTQYF. The CDR3 DNA sequence: TGTGCCAGCAGTGTCTTGGGGGGTTGGGATACGCAGTATTTT.

The chain is built from TRBV7-3 and TRBJ2-1; weak D call: TRBD2 (6 bases). The germline CDR1 and CDR2 sequences are SGHTA and FQGTGA. The length of the CDR3 is 13 residues. V was clipped by 8 bases and J by 6 bases, with 14 bases between them. Written as DNA, the CDR3 is TGTGCCAGCGGGCCGGGACTGGGCAATGAGCAGTTCTTC. Translating gives CASGPGLGNEQFF. The complete variable domain, with remaining parts taken from reference TRBV7-3 and TRBJ2-1, reads GAGVSQTPSNKVTEKGKYVELRCDPISGHTALYWYRQSLGQGPEFLIYFQGTGAADDSGLPNDRFFAVRPEGSVSTLKIQRTERGDSAVYLCASGPGLGNEQFFGPGTRLTVL.

CDR3 residues: CASMRGNYNEQFF. The CDR3 DNA reads TGTGCCAGCATGCGGGGGAACTACAATGAGCAGTTCTTC. The chain recombines TRBV14 with TRBJ2-1; 7 nucleotides line up with TRBD2. Germline V gene data show CDR1 as SGHDN and CDR2 as FVKESK. The J segment lost 3 bases and the V segment lost 7 bases, leaving 3 bases of the junction unmatched. The CDR3 contains 13 residues.

The chain carries TRBV6-5 and TRBJ2-1; 9 nucleotides agree with TRBD1. With V trimmed by 7 bases and J by 3 bases, 7 bases remained unmatched. This CDR3 contains 15 residues. Germline CDR1 is MNHEY and CDR2 is SVGAGI. CDR3 DNA sequence: TGTGCCAGCACCTCGGGGGACAGGGACTACAATGAGCAGTTCTTC. It translates to CASTSGDRDYNEQFF.

The genes are TRBV11-2 and TRBJ2-1, with TRBD1 matching over 7 bases. The germline CDR1 and CDR2 sequences are SGHAT and FQNNGV. Trimming took 8 bases from V and 5 from J; bases not matched to a gene: 9. This CDR3 is 14 amino acids long. The chain's CDR3 is CASGLRDRDNEQFF. DNA for the CDR3: TGTGCCAGCGGCCTTAGGGACAGAGACAATGAGCAGTTCTTC.

The chain uses TRBV30 and TRBJ2-3; 12 bases line up with TRBD2. CDR1 GTSNPN and CDR2 SVGIG come from the germline V gene (reference sequence). Trimming cost V 3 bases and J 2 bases; bases outside gene matches: 18. The CDR3 runs 20 residues. In nucleotides, the CDR3 is TGTGCCTGGAGACGGTACGGACTAGCGGGACTCGGTACATCCACAGATACGCAGTATTTT. Amino acids: CAWRRYGLAGLGTSTDTQYF. The variable domain in full, with the rest retrieved from reference TRBV30 and TRBJ2-3, is SQTIHQWPATLVQPVGSPLSLECTVEGTSNPNLYWYRQAAGRGLQLLFYSVGIGQISSEVPQNLSASRPQDRQFILSSKKLLLSDSGFYLCAWRRYGLAGLGTSTDTQYFGPGTRLTVL.

This clone was seen a few times. The V and J genes are TRBV29-1 and TRBJ2-1, with TRBD2 matching over 10 bases. This CDR3 has 13 residues. CDR1 and CDR2 (germline): SQVTM, ANQGSEA. The J segment lost 4 bases and the V segment lost 8 bases, leaving 5 bases of the junction unmatched. CDR3 in amino acids: CSPDSGRYNEQFF. The CDR3 region has the DNA TGCAGCCCAGATAGCGGGAGGTACAATGAGCAGTTCTTC.

This clone has a handful of counts. V gene TRBV5-1 combines with J gene TRBJ2-6; tentatively, D is TRBD1 (5 bases). V gave up 5 bases and J gave up 2 bases, with 8 bases separating them. Germline assignment: CDR1 SGHRS and CDR2 YFSETQ. The length of the CDR3 is 14 residues. The CDR3 coding sequence is TGCGCCAGCAGTGAAGGGGCTGGGGCCAACGTCCTGACTTTC. It codes for CASSEGAGANVLTF.

The rearrangement uses TRBV7-8 and TRBJ2-2; 14 bases are a match to TRBD2. Germline lookup yields CDR1 SGHVS and CDR2 FQNEAQ. CDR3 length equals 17 residues. J lost 6 bases, V lost 6 bases, and 9 bases had no gene match. The CDR3 loop is CASRPRLAGGQAGELFF. The CDR3 DNA reads TGTGCCAGCAGGCCCCGACTAGCGGGGGGGCAGGCCGGGGAGCTGTTTTTT.

V usage is TRBV12-5 and J usage is TRBJ1-1, with TRBD1 as a possible D gene (5 bases). This CDR3 region has 13 residues. Germline V gives CDR1 LGHNT, CDR2 FRNRAP. V gave up 2 bases and J gave up 11 bases, with 15 bases separating them. This CDR3 reads CASGLTLGRGAFF. The CDR3 region has the DNA TGTGCTAGTGGTTTGACCTTGGGTCGGGGGGCTTTCTTT.

V and J are TRBV9 and TRBJ1-1; 8 nucleotides match TRBD1. Unmatched junction bases numbered 6, after V lost 3 bases and J lost 5 bases. The CDR3 is made up of 14 amino acids. The V gene's germline CDR1 is SGDLS and CDR2 YYNGEE. CDR3 coding DNA: TGTGCCAGCAGCGGCAGGGGGCTGAGGACTGAAGCTTTCTTT. Protein sequence: CASSGRGLRTEAFF.

This clone turned up a few times. The chain links TRBV11-2 to TRBJ1-1, with D perhaps matching TRBD1 (6 bases). V was pared by 2 bases and J by 2 bases, with 9 bases between. The germline V gene encodes CDR1 SGHAT and CDR2 FQNNGV. This CDR3 has 14 residues. CDR3 DNA sequence: TGTGCCAGCAGCTTAATCAGGGGTAACACTGAAGCTTTCTTT. Translated, it gives CASSLIRGNTEAFF.

J is TRBJ1-6 and V is TRBV9; tentative D call: TRBD1 (5 bases). The V gene lost 3 bases and the J gene lost 6 bases, with 13 bases spanning the gap. The CDR3 runs to 15 residues. CDR1 and CDR2 from the germline V gene are SGDLS and YYNGEE. The CDR3, as DNA: TGTGCCAGCAGCGGACCAGGGTTCGGTAATTCACCCCTCCACTTT. Protein: CASSGPGFGNSPLHF. Using reference TRBV9 and TRBJ1-6 for the parts outside the CDR3, the full variable domain is DSGVTQTPKHLITATGQRVTLRCSPRSGDLSVYWYQQSLDQGLQFLIQYYNGEERAKGNILERFSAQQFPDLHSELNLSSLELGDSALYFCASSGPGFGNSPLHFGNGTRLTVT.

This chain uses TRBV2 with TRBJ2-7; maybe TRBD2 (5 bases). The V gene lost 7 bases and the J gene lost 6 bases, with 16 bases spanning the gap. The CDR3 contains 13 residues. The germline gives CDR1 SNHLY, CDR2 FYNNEI. The chain's CDR3 is CASMEVGWSEQYF. DNA of the CDR3: TGTGCCAGCATGGAGGTGGGGTGGAGCGAGCAGTACTTC. The full variable domain, rest sourced from reference TRBV2 and TRBJ2-7, is EPEVTQTPSHQVTQMGQEVILRCVPISNHLYFYWYRQILGQKVEFLVSFYNNEISEKSEIFDDQFSVERPDGSNFTLKIRSTKLEDSAMYFCASMEVGWSEQYFGPGTRLTVT.

A single count supports this clone. The V and J genes are TRBV19 and TRBJ1-2; 7 nucleotides line up with TRBD1. CDR1 is LNHDA, CDR2 SQIVND, per germline (reference sequence). With V trimmed by 6 bases and J by 5 bases, 6 bases remained unmatched. The CDR3 is made up of 13 amino acids. The CDR3 protein is CASSLPGGYGYTF. DNA for the CDR3: TGTGCCAGTAGCCTACCAGGGGGATATGGCTACACCTTC.

The chain links TRBV30 to TRBJ2-7, with D maybe TRBD1 (6 bases). This CDR3 has 13 residues. Germline CDR1 is GTSNPN and CDR2 is SVGIG (reference sequence). Trimming stripped 0 bases from V and 6 bases from J, with 12 bases between. The CDR3 protein is CAWSVQGFSEQYF. The CDR3 coding sequence is TGTGCCTGGAGTGTACAGGGCTTTTCCGAGCAGTACTTC. Filled out from reference TRBV30 and TRBJ2-7, the complete variable domain reads SQTIHQWPATLVQPVGSPLSLECTVEGTSNPNLYWYRQAAGRGLQLLFYSVGIGQISSEVPQNLSASRPQDRQFILSSKKLLLSDSGFYLCAWSVQGFSEQYFGPGTRLTVT.

V and J are TRBV6-4 and TRBJ1-6; D is uncertain. This CDR3 is 14 amino acids long. With 2 bases removed from V and 9 bases from J, the gap between germline ends came to 11 bases. Germline V gene lookup returns CDR1 MRHNA and CDR2 SNTAGT. This CDR3 reads CASSDIRLGSPLHF. The CDR3 DNA sequence: TGTGCCAGCAGTGACATCAGGTTAGGTTCACCCCTCCACTTT.

The rearrangement uses TRBV18 and TRBJ1-2; 9 positions match TRBD1. The CDR3 contains 14 residues. In germline, CDR1 is KGHSH, CDR2 LQKENI. V was pared by 2 bases and J by 6 bases, with 4 bases of the junction left unmatched. CDR3 region: CASSPYGTGNGYTF. The CDR3 DNA reads TGTGCCAGCTCACCATACGGGACAGGGAATGGCTACACCTTC.

The chain links TRBV29-1 to TRBJ1-2; 8 nucleotides align to TRBD1. CDR1 SQVTM and CDR2 ANQGSEA come from the germline V gene. Trimming at V came to 2 bases and at J to 7 bases, leaving 3 bases not matched to a gene. CDR3 length: 12 amino acids. CDR3 region: CSVEQGAAGYTF. The CDR3 DNA is TGCAGCGTTGAACAGGGGGCTGCTGGCTACACCTTC.

The chain recombines TRBV6-2 or TRBV6-3 with TRBJ1-2, with D tentatively TRBD1 (5 bases). CDR3 length: 15 residues. Germline V gene sequence: CDR1 MNHEY, CDR2 SVGEGT. V lost 2 bases, J lost 7 bases, and 17 bases lay in between. The CDR3 is CASSYGQGALSGYTF. CDR3 nucleotides: TGTGCCAGCAGTTACGGCCAGGGCGCCCTATCTGGCTACACCTTC.

J is TRBJ2-7 and V is TRBV7-9; TRBD2 might be the D (6 bases). CDR1 SEHNR and CDR2 FQNEAQ come from the germline V gene (reference sequence). The CDR3 runs 14 residues. The V and J ends lost 3 bases and 4 bases respectively, with 13 bases between them. The CDR3 DNA sequence: TGTGCCAGCAGCTTGGGGCGGGGTTTTTACGAGCAGTACTTC. The encoded protein is CASSLGRGFYEQYF.